The 26 T cell receptor beta chains listed next were all sequenced from one sample in a study of memory CD4+ T cells and cytomegalovirus serostatus. The protocol was immunoSEQ multiplex PCR, while the TCRdb copy is restricted to in-frame clones and leaves out a portion. The data show under 85,000 clones, 60% to 80% seen once. The sort gate was single viable CD3+CD4+CD8-CD45RO+ cells for memory CD4+ T cells. Sequences were obtained from memory CD4+ T cells from blood. The origin of the receptors is an adult in good health and CMV-seropositive.

The V call is TRBV7-9, the J call TRBJ1-1; 10 bases fit TRBD1. The CDR3 sequence is 14 residues long. The J segment lost 7 bases and the V segment lost 4 bases, leaving 6 bases of the junction unmatched. Germline V gene lookup returns CDR1 SEHNR and CDR2 FQNEAQ (reference sequence). CDR3 sequence: CASSYGTGANEAFF. In DNA form, the CDR3 reads TGTGCCAGCAGCTATGGGACAGGGGCAAATGAAGCTTTCTTT.

CDR3: CASSATGSNSNQPQHF. CDR3 DNA sequence: TGTGCCAGCTCAGCCACAGGGTCGAATAGCAATCAGCCCCAGCATTTT. The rearrangement joins TRBV18 to TRBJ1-5; tentative D call: TRBD1 (6 bases). V was clipped by 5 bases and J by 0 bases, with 14 bases between them. Germline V gene lookup returns CDR1 KGHSH and CDR2 LQKENI. This CDR3 region has 16 residues. Using reference TRBV18 and TRBJ1-5 for the parts outside the CDR3, the full variable domain is NAGVMQNPRHLVRRRGQEARLRCSPMKGHSHVYWYRQLPEEGLKFMVYLQKENIIDESGMPKERFSAEFPKEGPSILRIQQVVRGDSAAYFCASSATGSNSNQPQHFGDGTRLSIL.

The gene calls are TRBV6-5 and TRBJ1-1; TRBD1 matches 7 bases. V was clipped by 6 bases and J by 1 base; unmatched bases: 8. The germline V gene has CDR1 MNHEY and CDR2 SVGAGI. This CDR3 contains 15 residues. In DNA, the CDR3 is TGTGCCAGCAGCAGGGGGATTGGCTCGAACACTGAAGCTTTCTTT. Amino acid sequence: CASSRGIGSNTEAFF.

This chain links TRBV5-1 with TRBJ2-2, with TRBD1 matching over 9 bases. Germline CDR1 reads SGHRS; CDR2 reads YFSETQ. The length of the CDR3 is 18 residues. V was pared by 4 bases and J by 6 bases, with 16 bases of the junction left unmatched. This CDR3 reads CASSPRTGARPNAGELFF. CDR3 bases: TGCGCCAGCAGCCCCCGGACAGGGGCAAGACCCAACGCCGGGGAGCTGTTTTTT.

The chain carries TRBV25-1 and TRBJ1-5; tentative D call: TRBD1 (5 bases). Trimming stripped 2 bases from V and 7 bases from J, with 12 bases between. Germline CDR1 MGHDK, CDR2 SYGVNS. This CDR3 spans 14 amino acids. The DNA of the CDR3 is TGTGCCAGCAGTGAAGGGCCGTGGGACCAGCCCCAGCATTTT. This translates into CASSEGPWDQPQHF.

This sequence joins TRBV11-2 and TRBJ2-2; TRBD1 is a possible D gene (6 bases). Germline CDR1 SGHAT, CDR2 FQNNGV. The CDR3 contains 16 residues. Trimming took 5 bases from V and 0 from J, leaving 13 bases between them. In DNA form, the CDR3 reads TGTGCCAGCAGCCCAGACAGGACCGCGAACACCGGGGAGCTGTTTTTT. It codes for CASSPDRTANTGELFF.

The chain combines TRBV4-1 with TRBJ1-2; D not resolved. V was clipped by 0 bases and J by 2 bases, with 16 bases between them. Germline values: CDR1 MGHRA, CDR2 YSYEKL. This CDR3 is 17 amino acids long. CDR3 residues: CASSQEGSATLNYGYTF. CDR3 DNA: TGCGCCAGCAGCCAAGAGGGCTCAGCAACTTTAAACTATGGCTACACCTTC.

The chain uses TRBV27 and TRBJ2-3; D uncertain. V was shortened by 3 bases and J by 7 bases, with 17 bases between the two germline ends. The germline V gene encodes CDR1 MNHEY and CDR2 SMNVEV (reference sequence). This CDR3 has 15 amino acids. Here the CDR3 DNA reads TGTGCCAGCAGTTTGGGATTTGTTGGTATGAATACGCAGTATTTT. It codes for CASSLGFVGMNTQYF.

This clone was found a few times. J is TRBJ2-4 and V is TRBV2; the D call may be TRBD1 or TRBD2 (5 bases each). V was shortened by 2 bases and J by 5 bases, with 7 bases between the two germline ends. The length of the CDR3 is 13 residues. The V gene's germline CDR1 is SNHLY and CDR2 FYNNEI. In DNA form, the CDR3 reads TGTGCCAGCAGTGAACAGGGACAAAACATTCAGTACTTC. Residues: CASSEQGQNIQYF.

The chain employs TRBV5-1 and TRBJ2-1, with 16 bases identical to TRBD2. The CDR3 contains 17 residues. The V gene end was trimmed by 3 bases and the J gene end by 7 bases; junction bases not matched to a gene: 7. Per germline, CDR1 SGHRS and CDR2 YFSETQ. The CDR3 reads CASSSGLAGGIWNEQFF. CDR3 DNA sequence: TGCGCCAGCAGCTCGGGACTAGCGGGAGGGATATGGAATGAGCAGTTCTTC.

V is TRBV2 and J is TRBJ1-2; no firm D call. This CDR3 has 13 residues. The V gene's germline CDR1 is SNHLY and CDR2 FYNNEI. Deletions cut 0 bases from V and 5 bases from J, with 7 bases between. As DNA, the CDR3 is TGTGCCAGCAGTGAAGCGGGAAGATATGGCTACACCTTC. It codes for CASSEAGRYGYTF.

This clone was seen only a few times. The J gene is TRBJ1-5, the V gene TRBV18; TRBD1 is a possible D gene (6 bases). Trimming took off 5 bases at V and 7 bases at J, with 30 bases between the two ends. This CDR3 has 19 amino acids. In germline, CDR1 is KGHSH, CDR2 LQKENI. The CDR3 loop reads CASSAERGPRQASSQPQHF. CDR3 bases: TGTGCCAGCTCAGCCGAAAGGGGTCCCAGACAGGCCTCATCACAGCCCCAGCATTTT.

This chain uses TRBV18 with TRBJ2-1; D call uncertain. The germline CDR1 and CDR2 sequences are KGHSH and LQKENI. The CDR3 covers 15 residues. Trimming took 1 base from V and 7 from J, leaving 14 bases between them. The CDR3 nucleotides are TGTGCCAGCTCACCACGCTCGAGACCGGGTAATGAGCAGTTCTTC. This sequence encodes CASSPRSRPGNEQFF.

The V call is TRBV5-1, the J call TRBJ2-1; 8 bases align to TRBD1. This CDR3 spans 17 amino acids. Unmatched junction bases numbered 13, after V lost 0 bases and J lost 8 bases. The V gene's germline CDR1 is SGHRS and CDR2 YFSETQ. CDR3 DNA: TGCGCCAGCAGCTTGGAGGGTAGGACAGGGTGGTTCGATGAGCAGTTCTTC. This codes for CASSLEGRTGWFDEQFF.

The chain couples TRBV14 to TRBJ2-5; 13 positions match TRBD2. The CDR3 spans 17 residues. Germline assignment: CDR1 SGHDN and CDR2 FVKESK. With 0 bases clipped from V and 3 bases from J, the junction kept 4 bases outside the gene matches. DNA for the CDR3: TGTGCCAGCAGCCAAGATGGAGGACTAGCGGGAGAAGAGACCCAGTACTTC. Translation: CASSQDGGLAGEETQYF.

The chain links TRBV11-2 to TRBJ1-3; maybe TRBD1 (5 bases). CDR1 SGHAT and CDR2 FQNNGV come from the germline V gene. V lost 4 bases and J 2 bases, leaving 15 bases between the germline ends. This CDR3 region has 16 residues. The CDR3 region is CASSWSGRGPGNTIYF. Here the CDR3 DNA reads TGTGCCAGCAGCTGGTCGGGACGGGGCCCTGGAAACACCATATATTTT.

The chain links TRBV10-3 to TRBJ2-7, with TRBD1 matching over 12 bases. Germline V lookup: CDR1 ENHRY, CDR2 SYGVKD. The CDR3 runs to 15 residues. Germline trimming cut 6 bases from V and 10 bases from J; bases unmatched to any gene: 13. Here the CDR3 DNA reads TGTGCCATCAGCGACCCCGTCGGGACAGGGGGCGCCCAGTACGTC. Amino acid sequence: CAISDPVGTGGAQYV.

This chain connects TRBV7-2 to TRBJ2-3, with D unclear. Per germline, CDR1 SGHTA and CDR2 FQGNSA. The ends were cut back, 6 bases at V and 10 bases at J, with 20 bases in the middle. The CDR3 runs to 14 residues. CDR3 DNA sequence: TGTGCCAGCAGTTCCCAGTCGTTCAAGGCCGCGCAGTATTTT. Its protein product is CASSSQSFKAAQYF. Using reference TRBV7-2 and TRBJ2-3 for the parts outside the CDR3, the full variable domain is GAGVSQSPSNKVTEKGKDVELRCDPISGHTALYWYRQSLGQGLEFLIYFQGNSAPDKSGLPSDRFSAERTGGSVSTLTIQRTQQEDSAVYLCASSSQSFKAAQYFGPGTRLTVL.

This sequence joins TRBV7-2 and TRBJ1-1, with TRBD1 as a possible D gene (5 bases). V lost 2 bases to trimming and J lost 6 bases, with 7 bases between them. Germline CDR1 SGHTA, CDR2 FQGNSA. The CDR3 contains 12 residues. The CDR3 bases are TGTGCCAGCAGCTTAAGGGGCGCTGAAGCTTTCTTT. Protein product: CASSLRGAEAFF.

The chain carries TRBV29-1 and TRBJ1-4; D possibly corresponds to TRBD1 (5 bases). The germline V gene encodes CDR1 SQVTM and CDR2 ANQGSEA. V was trimmed by 2 bases and J by 8 bases, leaving 12 bases between them. The CDR3 runs 13 residues. This CDR3 reads CSVETGSSEKLFF. The CDR3 bases are TGCAGCGTTGAAACAGGCAGTTCGGAAAAACTGTTTTTT.

This clone was counted only a few times. The gene calls are TRBV6-1 and TRBJ1-5; tentative D call: TRBD1 (6 bases). V lost 4 bases and J lost 2, with 12 bases in between. The length of the CDR3 is 15 residues. CDR1 is MNHNS and CDR2 is SASEGT in the germline V gene. The CDR3 DNA reads TGTGCCAGCAGTGTGATCAGGGGCGGCAATCAGCCCCAGCATTTT. Translation gives CASSVIRGGNQPQHF.

This clone showed up just a few times. This chain joins TRBV7-2 and TRBJ1-2, with TRBD1 identical over 8 bases. CDR1 is SGHTA and CDR2 is FQGNSA in the germline V gene. V shed 5 bases and J 7 bases; nucleotides not matched to a gene: 6. This CDR3 contains 13 residues. The CDR3 DNA follows: TGTGCCAGCAGCCTCCAGGGGGCGAGTGGCTACACCTTC. Residues: CASSLQGASGYTF.

The genes are TRBV21-1 and TRBJ2-3; TRBD2 reflects the table's D call only, with no check against the DNA. TRBV21-1 is reported as a pseudogene. The CDR3 runs 15 residues. The CDR3 reads CASRGLAGALDTQYF. As DNA, the CDR3 is TGTGCCAGCAGGGGACTAGCGGGAGCTCTAGATACGCAGTATTTT.

This chain joins TRBV16 and TRBJ2-7; D gene unclear. Trimming took off 6 bases at V and 2 bases at J, with 14 bases between the two ends. CDR3 length equals 14 residues. Germline V gives CDR1 KGHSY, CDR2 FQNENV. In DNA form, the CDR3 reads TGTGCCAGCAGACCTGATGGAGCAACCTACGAGCAGTACTTC. It yields the protein CASRPDGATYEQYF.

The chain carries TRBV5-4 and TRBJ2-3; 7 bases are a match to TRBD1. CDR1 and CDR2 (germline): SGHNT, YYREEE (reference sequence). The CDR3 contains 16 residues. Unmatched junction bases numbered 9, after V lost 2 bases and J lost 3 bases. The CDR3 coding sequence is TGTGCCAGCAGCTTTGACAGGGCAGGTTGGACAGATACGCAGTATTTT. Protein product: CASSFDRAGWTDTQYF.

The CDR3 DNA sequence: TGTGCCAGCAGTTCGGACTACAATGAGCAGTTCTTC. Its translation is CASSSDYNEQFF. The chain has TRBV2 and TRBJ2-1; no reliable D call. V lost 5 bases to trimming and J lost 3 bases, with 5 bases between them. Germline CDR1 is SNHLY and CDR2 is FYNNEI. This CDR3 contains 12 residues.